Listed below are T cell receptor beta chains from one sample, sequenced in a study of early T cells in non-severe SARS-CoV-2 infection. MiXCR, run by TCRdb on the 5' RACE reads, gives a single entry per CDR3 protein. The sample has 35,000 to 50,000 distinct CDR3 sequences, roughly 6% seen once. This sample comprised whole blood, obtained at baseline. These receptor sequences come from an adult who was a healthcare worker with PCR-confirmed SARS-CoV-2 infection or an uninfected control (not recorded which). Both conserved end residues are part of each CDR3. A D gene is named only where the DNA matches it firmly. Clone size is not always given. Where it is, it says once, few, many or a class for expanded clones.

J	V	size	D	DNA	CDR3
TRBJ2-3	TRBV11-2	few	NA	TGTGCCAGCAGCTTAGACAGAGCAGATACGCAGTATTTT	CASSLDRADTQYF
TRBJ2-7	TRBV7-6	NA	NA	TGTGCCAGCAGCTTAGAACTCCACTACGAGCAGTACTTC	CASSLELHYEQYF
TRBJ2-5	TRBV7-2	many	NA	TGTGCCAGCAGCTTAGTCAGGGAAGAGACCCAGTACTTC	CASSLVREETQYF
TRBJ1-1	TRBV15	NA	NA	TGTGCCACCAGCGGATTCCGAGAACCCCCTGAAGCTTTCTTT	CATSGFREPPEAFF
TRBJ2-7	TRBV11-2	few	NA	TGTGCCAGCAGCTTAGCGGCAGGGAGGATCTACGAGCAGTACTTC	CASSLAAGRIYEQYF
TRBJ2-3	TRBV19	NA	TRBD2	TGTGCCAGTAGTATTGCCCCCGGGACTAGCGGGGTTGGCGGTACGCAGTATTTT	CASSIAPGTSGVGGTQYF
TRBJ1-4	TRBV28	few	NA	TGTGCCAGCAGTTCTGAGGATGTCAGTACTAATGAAAAACTGTTTTTT	CASSSEDVSTNEKLFF
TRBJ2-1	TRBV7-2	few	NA	TGTGCCAGCAGCTACAGGGTTTTAAGATCCTACAATGAGCAGTTCTTC	CASSYRVLRSYNEQFF
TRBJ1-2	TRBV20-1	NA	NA	TGCAGTGGATATGGCTACACCTTC	CSGYGYTF
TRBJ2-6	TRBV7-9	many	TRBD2	TGTGCCAGCAGCGTTAGCGGGGGAAGCGGGGCCAACGTCCTGACTTTC	CASSVSGGSGANVLTF
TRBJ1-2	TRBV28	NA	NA	TGTGCCAGCAGTTCCCCGGACAGATATGGCTACACCTTC	CASSSPDRYGYTF
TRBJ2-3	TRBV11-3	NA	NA	TGTGCCAGCAGCTCCGGGACAAAATCAGATACGCAGTATTTT	CASSSGTKSDTQYF
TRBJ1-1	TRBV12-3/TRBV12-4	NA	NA	TGTGCCAGCAGAATGGGACCTGCGTACGGTGAAGCTTTCTTT	CASRMGPAYGEAFF
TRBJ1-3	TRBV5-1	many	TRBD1	TGCGCCAGCAGCAAGATCGGACAGGGATCTGGAAACACCATATATTTT	CASSKIGQGSGNTIYF